This T cell receptor beta chain was recorded in a study of blood T cells in healthy people across ages. It was with a sample-barcoded 5' primer and a J-beta primer mix that a second PCR of roughly 7 to 12 cycles was run. TCRdb used MiXCR to reprocess the 5' RACE reads, holding one entry per CDR3 protein. Altogether some 880,000 distinct CDR3 sequences are present, around 36% being singletons, with the ten largest covering 10% to 15%. This clonotype was counted a few times. A much larger clone sits a single nucleotide away, making a read error possible. The CDR3 has 13 amino acids. The V and J ends lost 6 bases and 4 bases respectively, with 11 bases between them.

This TCR derives from a man aged 18 to 29 in good health. Sequencing was carried out using blood. The gene calls are TRBV12-3 or TRBV12-4 and TRBJ2-3; no reliable D call. The CDR3 sequence: CASSTVRPDTQYF. The CDR3 nucleotides are TGTGCCAGCAGCACCGTCAGGCCAGATACGCAGTATTTT.